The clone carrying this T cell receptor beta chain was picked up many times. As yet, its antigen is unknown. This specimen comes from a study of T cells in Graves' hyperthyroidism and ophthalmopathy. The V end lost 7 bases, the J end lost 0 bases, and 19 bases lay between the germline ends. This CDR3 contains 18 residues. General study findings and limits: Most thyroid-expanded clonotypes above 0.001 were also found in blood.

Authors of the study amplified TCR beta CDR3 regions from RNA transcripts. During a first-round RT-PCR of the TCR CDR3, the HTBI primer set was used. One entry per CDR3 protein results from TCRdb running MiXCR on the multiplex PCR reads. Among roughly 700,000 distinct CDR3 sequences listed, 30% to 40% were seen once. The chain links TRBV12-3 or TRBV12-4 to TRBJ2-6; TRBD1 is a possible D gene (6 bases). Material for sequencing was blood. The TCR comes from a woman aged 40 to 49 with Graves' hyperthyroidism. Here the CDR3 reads CASTPSTGGNSGANVLTF. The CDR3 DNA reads TGTGCCAGCACGCCGTCGACAGGAGGAAACTCTGGGGCCAACGTCCTGACTTTC.